This T cell receptor (beta chain) was recovered during a study of OX40 agonist ivuxolimab in advanced cancers. In terms of the full investigation: Ivuxolimab was an agonistic, fully human IgG2 monoclonal antibody directed against OX40 (CD134), a costimulatory receptor. A male proportion of 75% to 85% and a mean age of approximately 58 years, ranging from about 23 to 79, were recorded for the dose-escalation cohort. Partial responses occurred in three dose-escalation patients, of whom one had hepatocellular carcinoma and two had cutaneous melanoma. The paper covers the monotherapy dose-escalation part of the phase I ivuxolimab trial, which included N ≈ 50 patients. Among the 50 to 55 dose-escalation patients, around 20 had hepatocellular carcinoma, roughly 15 melanoma, 9 renal cell carcinoma and 9 head and neck cancer. Intravenous ivuxolimab was administered to patients every 2 weeks at six dose levels: 0.01, 0.1, 0.3, 1.5, 3 and 10 mg/kg. Prior anti-PD-1, anti-PD-L1 or anti-CTLA-4 therapy was permitted, and checkpoint inhibitors had been received by about 36% of dose-escalation patients. The purpose of peripheral TCRbeta sequencing was to test whether ivuxolimab changed TCR sequence diversity and led to clonal T-cell expansion.

For sequencing of the TCRbeta CDR3 region, genomic DNA was extracted from the sorted cells. The immunoSEQ Assay was used to sequence the TCRbeta CDR3 regions. Entries here come from immuneACCESS through TCRdb and include only in-frame sequences with V and J called. Some clones fail to appear in such tables; in the studies checked, an unresolved V gene covers under half of the shortfall, and the cause of the remainder is unknown. The sample contains 80,000 to 85,000 clones, about 86% of them found a single time. The ten biggest clones cover 6.5% of the sample. V loses 1 base of germline sequence and J loses 4 bases, and the interval between the two ends is 12 bases. The CDR3 starts with the cysteine, ends with the phenylalanine, and has 15 residues. The only DNA kept is the CDR3, 45 bases in frame from the first base. Looking up the germline V gene yields CDR1 SGDLS and CDR2 YYNGEE. As for this clone: What antigen it recognizes has not been identified. Base qualities are not provided; no much larger clone lies one nucleotide away.

The research as a whole found: In partial responders in the 0.1-3.0 mg/kg groups, normalized peripheral clonal expansion was found to be among the lowest, especially among CD8+ T cells. The antigen specificity of the peripheral T cells that underwent clonal expansion was not determined. At doses of 0.1 to 3.0 mg/kg, clonal expansion of both CD4+ and CD8+ blood T cells was observed from baseline to week 6. On average, CD8+ T cells showed more expanded clones than CD4+ T cells after ivuxolimab. Low levels of normalized T-cell clonal expansion were also seen in some patients who did not respond.

The trial excluded patients who had a history of autoimmune disease or were on systemic immunosuppression. Peripheral blood for TCR sequencing was collected from all dose cohorts at baseline, on cycle 4 day 1, and on cycle 7 day 1. The samples were taken from a phase I, first-in-human, multicenter, open-label dose-escalation trial of ivuxolimab. Adults with locally advanced or metastatic melanoma, renal cell, hepatocellular, or head and neck squamous cell carcinoma were enrolled in the trial. Before TCR sequencing, CD4+ T cells and CD8+ T cells were sorted from peripheral blood as separate populations.

Sequencing was performed on CD4+ or CD8+ T cells sorted from blood, taken in a trial of the OX40 agonist ivuxolimab. The sequence was obtained from an adult with an advanced solid tumor such as melanoma, head and neck, liver or kidney cancer. Here the chain combines TRBV9 and TRBJ1-3; TRBD1 is possibly the D segment (5 matching bases). The CDR3 protein: CASSVSGTEGNTIYF. The DNA reads as follows: TGTGCCAGCAGCGTATCGGGGACCGAGGGAAACACCATATATTTT.